This T cell receptor (beta chain) appears in the sequencing data of a study of OX40 agonist ivuxolimab in advanced cancers. Profiling relied on immunoSEQ multiplex PCR, and the TCRdb table lists in-frame clones only, not all of them. Among some 60,000 clones listed, approximately 89% were seen once. Looked up from germline, CDR1 is SGHDN and CDR2 is FVKESK. This CDR3 has 13 residues. V lost 4 bases, J lost 5 bases, and 11 bases lay in between. This TCR derives from an adult with an advanced solid tumor such as melanoma, head and neck, liver or kidney cancer. Source: CD4+ or CD8+ T cells sorted from blood, taken in a trial of the OX40 agonist ivuxolimab. V gene TRBV14 combines with J gene TRBJ2-5; D is possibly TRBD1 (5 bases). The CDR3: CASSRQLRETQYF. The CDR3 coding sequence is TGTGCCAGCAGCCGACAGCTTCGGGAGACCCAGTACTTC.